A single sample is the source of the 17 T cell receptor beta chains below, sequenced in a study of regulatory T cells in long-lasting Graves disease. Regarding time point: newly diagnosed GD, antithyroid drugs for less than 3 months. TCR sequences were obtained from RNA taken from PBMCs. The TCR beta library used iRepertoire HTBI primers with Arm-PCR amplification of CDR3. TCRdb independently ran MiXCR on the multiplex PCR reads; one entry per CDR3 protein. The repertoire has some 450,000 distinct CDR3 sequences, around 15% of them found once; the top ten carry roughly a tenth. This sample was shared with a second study, whose subject was T cells in Graves' hyperthyroidism and ophthalmopathy.

The starting material was peripheral blood mononuclear cells (PBMCs), obtained at new diagnosis, from a patient treated with antithyroid drugs. All receptors derive from a woman in her 30s with Graves disease.

This clonotype occurred a few times. The chain couples TRBV5-1 to TRBJ1-4; D is perhaps TRBD1 (5 bases). CDR1 SGHRS and CDR2 YFSETQ come from the germline V gene. Trimming removed 4 bases at V and 4 bases at J, with 11 bases between. The CDR3 length is 14 residues. In DNA form, the CDR3 reads TGCGCCAGCAGCCTCCCGGGACTTAATGAAAAACTGTTTTTT. This sequence encodes CASSLPGLNEKLFF.

This clonotype was counted ten times or more. The chain combines TRBV6-5 with TRBJ2-2; 8 nucleotides line up with TRBD1. Losses at the gene ends were 2 bases for V and 5 bases for J; bases not matched to a gene: 4. The CDR3 consists of 15 residues. Germline V gives CDR1 MNHEY, CDR2 SVGAGI. The CDR3 DNA reads TGTGCCAGCAGTTACGACAGGGGCGGGACCGGGGAGCTGTTTTTT. Its translation: CASSYDRGGTGELFF.

This clonotype was seen repeatedly, ten times or more. This sequence joins TRBV11-2 and TRBJ1-2; TRBD1 matches 8 bases. V lost 3 bases and J lost 8; bases outside the gene matches: 11. This CDR3 contains 15 residues. The germline CDR1 and CDR2 sequences are SGHAT and FQNNGV. In DNA, the CDR3 is TGTGCCAGCAGCTTTTCGGACAGGGCCTATGAAGGCTACACCTTC. It codes for CASSFSDRAYEGYTF.

In this sample, this clonotype turned up many times. The V gene is TRBV20-1, the J gene TRBJ2-1; D may be TRBD2 (5 bases). In germline, CDR1 is DFQATT, CDR2 SNEGSKA (reference sequence). The V end was cut by 4 bases, the J end by 7 bases, with 20 bases between. This CDR3 is 15 amino acids long. Written as DNA, the CDR3 is TGCAGTGCTAACACCCCGGGATTGGTACGGAATGAGCAGTTCTTC. Protein: CSANTPGLVRNEQFF.

This clonotype was seen many times. This chain uses TRBV29-1 with TRBJ2-5; 7 nucleotides match TRBD2. After removal of 4 bases from V and 5 bases from J, the junction contained 13 bases not matched to a gene. The germline V gene encodes CDR1 SQVTM and CDR2 ANQGSEA. The CDR3 has 15 residues. CDR3 protein: CSVVPVGGPGETQYF. The CDR3 nucleotides are TGCAGCGTTGTCCCAGTGGGAGGGCCCGGGGAGACCCAGTACTTC.

Only a few counts were recorded for this clonotype. The chain has TRBV2 and TRBJ1-3, with 9 nucleotides matching TRBD1. Germline CDR1 is SNHLY and CDR2 is FYNNEI. The CDR3 loop spans 15 amino acids. J lost 3 bases, V lost 3 bases, and 3 bases had no gene match. In nucleotides, the CDR3 is TGTGCCAGCAGTGATAGGACAGGGGATGGAAACACCATATATTTT. Protein sequence: CASSDRTGDGNTIYF.

This clonotype was detected many times. This chain uses TRBV10-3 with TRBJ2-7; 13 bases fit TRBD2. V shed 2 bases and J 0 bases; nucleotides not matched to a gene: 10. Germline-derived CDR1 and CDR2 are ENHRY and SYGVKD. The CDR3 loop spans 19 amino acids. The chain's CDR3 is CAISERRLAGGSSSYEQYF. The CDR3 DNA is TGTGCCATCAGTGAGCGGCGACTAGCGGGAGGTTCCAGCTCCTACGAGCAGTACTTC.

This clonotype was seen ten or more times. The CDR3 nucleotides read TGTGCCAGCAGCCTGACTCCTGACACTGAAGCTTTCTTT. Amino acids: CASSLTPDTEAFF. The rearrangement links TRBV3-1 to TRBJ1-1; D is ambiguous. The CDR3 totals 13 residues. Trimming shortened V by 4 bases and J by 3 bases, and 9 bases separated the two germline ends. CDR1 is LGHDT and CDR2 is YNNKEL in the germline V gene (reference sequence).

There are many counts of this clonotype. The chain uses TRBV11-2 and TRBJ1-1, with D maybe TRBD1 (5 bases). Germline values: CDR1 SGHAT, CDR2 FQNNGV. Between the trimmed V and J ends, which lost 1 base and 2 bases, there was a span of 11 bases. The CDR3 is 15 amino acids. The CDR3 loop reads CASSLVVGGNTEAFF. DNA of the CDR3: TGTGCCAGCAGCTTAGTCGTTGGGGGTAACACTGAAGCTTTCTTT.

This clonotype has only a few counts. The CDR3 bases are TGTGCCAGCAGTTACTATTTTAGTGGGAATTTTGTGACTAGCGATCGCCTCGGGGAGCTGTTTTTT. This encodes CASSYYFSGNFVTSDRLGELFF. The J gene is TRBJ2-2, the V gene TRBV6-5; the match to TRBD2 covers 8 bases. This CDR3 is 22 amino acids long. Germline trimming cut 1 base from V and 7 bases from J; bases unmatched to any gene: 26. Germline V gives CDR1 MNHEY, CDR2 SVGAGI.

The table lists this clonotype with a few counts. The chain carries TRBV29-1 and TRBJ1-2, with 12 positions matching TRBD1. The germline V gene has CDR1 SQVTM and CDR2 ANQGSEA. The CDR3 sequence is 15 residues long. Trimming took 6 bases from V and 8 from J; bases not matched to a gene: 13. The CDR3 sequence is CSVDPPGQGAEGYTF. CDR3 coding DNA: TGCAGCGTGGACCCCCCGGGACAGGGGGCGGAAGGCTACACCTTC.

In its sample, this clonotype was seen a few times. The chain uses TRBV10-3 and TRBJ1-6, with D hard to call. The CDR3 loop spans 14 amino acids. Germline values: CDR1 ENHRY, CDR2 SYGVKD. The V end was cut by 4 bases, the J end by 6 bases, with 10 bases between. The CDR3 DNA follows: TGTGCCATCAGTGGCCCGGGCCCTAATTCACCCCTCCACTTT. The encoded protein is CAISGPGPNSPLHF.

This clonotype was detected only once. The V call is TRBV3-1, the J call TRBJ1-5; TRBD1 is a possible D gene (5 bases). Trimming stripped 8 bases from V and 2 bases from J, with 16 bases between. The CDR3 is made up of 15 amino acids. Germline CDR1 LGHDT, CDR2 YNNKEL (reference sequence). The CDR3 here is CASGNGGSGNQPQHF. Written as DNA, the CDR3 is TGTGCCAGCGGAAACGGGGGGAGCGGCAATCAGCCCCAGCATTTT.

This clonotype was observed a few times. The chain couples TRBV7-9 to TRBJ2-5; TRBD2 matches at 12 bases. The CDR3 runs to 16 residues. CDR1 is SEHNR and CDR2 is FQNEAQ in the germline V gene (reference sequence). V lost 4 bases and J lost 4; bases outside the gene matches: 7. The CDR3: CASSSGLAGRGETQYF. For the CDR3, the DNA is TGTGCCAGCAGCTCCGGACTAGCGGGAAGGGGAGAGACCCAGTACTTC.

At least ten counts were recorded for this clonotype. The J gene is TRBJ1-2, the V gene TRBV28; TRBD1 might be the D (5 bases). Trimming took off 3 bases at V and 4 bases at J, with 18 bases between the two ends. The germline V gene encodes CDR1 MDHEN and CDR2 SYDVKM. The CDR3 totals 16 residues. For the CDR3, the DNA is TGTGCCAGCAGTTTGGTTGGTGGCGGCAGGGCCTATGGCTACACCTTC. The encoded protein is CASSLVGGGRAYGYTF.

In regard to this clonotype: This could be a read error, since a much larger clone is one nucleotide away. This sequence joins TRBV6-2 or TRBV6-3 and TRBJ2-5; 11 bases agree with TRBD2. After removal of 5 bases from V and 4 bases from J, the junction contained 12 bases not matched to a gene. Germline V gene data show CDR1 as MNHEY and CDR2 as SVGEGT. The CDR3 spans 17 residues. The CDR3 bases are TGTGCCAGCAGTGAATGGGGACTAGCGGATCTCCGAGAGACCCAGTACTTC. It yields the protein CASSEWGLADLRETQYF.

This clonotype was observed a few times. The rearrangement uses TRBV12-5 and TRBJ2-3; TRBD2 matches 14 bases. The V segment lost 5 bases and the J segment 4 bases; nucleotides outside the gene matches: 5. This CDR3 contains 16 residues. CDR1 is LGHNT and CDR2 is FRNRAP in the germline V gene. CDR3 loop: CASGTGLAGVSDTQYF. The CDR3, as DNA: TGTGCTAGTGGTACGGGACTAGCGGGAGTCTCAGATACGCAGTATTTT. The full variable domain, in which reference TRBV12-5 and TRBJ2-3 provide the parts outside the CDR3, is DARVTQTPRHKVTEMGQEVTMRCQPILGHNTVFWYRQTMMQGLELLAYFRNRAPLDDSGMPKDRFSAEMPDATLATLKIQPSEPRDSAVYFCASGTGLAGVSDTQYFGPGTRLTVL.